These 26 T cell receptor beta chains were all obtained from the same sample, sequenced in a study of cytomegalovirus exposure and HLA in healthy donors. PCR amplification relied on 60 Vbeta primers (plus 13 Jbeta primers). The assay was immunoSEQ multiplex PCR, and TCRdb's table has in-frame clones only and misses some. The table has about 130,000 clones, approximately 75% seen once. The sequencing input was PBMCs. The receptors were gathered from a man aged 25 to 40 in good health and CMV-seronegative.

The genes are TRBV6-1 and TRBJ2-5; possibly TRBD1 for D (6 bases). Trimming shortened V by 1 base and J by 3 bases, and 9 bases separated the two germline ends. The CDR3 is 14 amino acids. Germline lookup yields CDR1 MNHNS and CDR2 SASEGT. The CDR3 loop is CASSEGTDKETQYF. Written as DNA, the CDR3 is TGTGCCAGCAGTGAAGGGACAGATAAAGAGACCCAGTACTTC.

The CDR3 protein is CASSLGQGWGNEQFF. As DNA, the CDR3 is TGTGCCAGCAGCTTGGGACAGGGGTGGGGGAATGAGCAGTTCTTC. The V gene is TRBV5-6, the J gene TRBJ2-1; 8 bases are shared with TRBD1. Trimming took 0 bases from V and 7 from J; bases not matched to a gene: 6. This CDR3 region has 15 residues. Germline V gives CDR1 SGHDT, CDR2 YYEEEE.

The chain is built from TRBV2 and TRBJ1-1; D possibly corresponds to TRBD1 (5 bases). CDR1 SNHLY and CDR2 FYNNEI come from the germline V gene. There are 15 residues in the CDR3. V shed 5 bases and J shed 10 bases, with 23 bases lying between them. The CDR3 sequence is CASSPATGVVKGAFF. DNA of the CDR3: TGTGCCAGCAGTCCCGCAACGGGGGTAGTTAAAGGAGCTTTCTTT.

The rearrangement joins TRBV27 to TRBJ2-3; D is possibly TRBD2 (6 bases). CDR3 size: 13 residues. The V gene lost 2 bases and the J gene lost 3 bases, with 6 bases spanning the gap. Germline lookup yields CDR1 MNHEY and CDR2 SMNVEV (reference sequence). The CDR3 nucleotides are TGTGCCAGCAGTTTACGGGAGACAGATACGCAGTATTTT. It yields the protein CASSLRETDTQYF.

The chain uses TRBV7-2 and TRBJ2-7; 7 nucleotides match TRBD2. The CDR3 covers 15 residues. Germline CDR1 SGHTA, CDR2 FQGNSA. Losses at the gene ends were 3 bases for V and 9 bases for J; bases not matched to a gene: 14. The CDR3 sequence: CASSFSRGSKGVQYF. The CDR3 DNA sequence: TGTGCCAGCAGCTTCTCGCGGGGGAGCAAAGGGGTGCAGTACTTC.

The rearrangement links TRBV7-9 to TRBJ2-1; 9 bases line up with TRBD2. The V gene's germline CDR1 is SEHNR and CDR2 FQNEAQ (reference sequence). The trim removed 1 base at V and 7 bases at J, leaving 5 bases unmatched. The CDR3 contains 15 residues. The CDR3 bases are TGTGCCAGCAGCTTAGGCGGGGGGGCTCTGAATGAGCAGTTCTTC. It encodes CASSLGGGALNEQFF.

The chain employs TRBV4-3 and TRBJ1-2; a weak D match, TRBD1 (6 bases). Germline V gene sequence: CDR1 LGHNA, CDR2 YSLEER. Trimming took 4 bases from V and 4 from J, leaving 16 bases between them. CDR3 length: 15 residues. The DNA of the CDR3 is TGCGCCAGCAGCCGCACACACGGACAGCCCTATGGCTACACCTTC. It is translated as CASSRTHGQPYGYTF.

This clone has more than one count but fewer than ten. The rearrangement joins TRBV2 to TRBJ1-6; possible D gene TRBD1, 5 bases. The germline V gene has CDR1 SNHLY and CDR2 FYNNEI. This CDR3 spans 17 amino acids. Trimming cost V 1 base and J 6 bases, with 16 bases left between them. CDR3 nucleotides: TGTGCCAGCAGTGAAGTCCAGGGTAAGGCGGCTAATTCACCCCTCCACTTT. It is translated as CASSEVQGKAANSPLHF.

The chain combines TRBV27 with TRBJ2-7, with 8 bases fitting TRBD1. Germline CDR1 MNHEY, CDR2 SMNVEV (reference sequence). CDR3 length equals 14 residues. V lost 4 bases to trimming and J lost 2 bases; unmatched junction nucleotides: 4. CDR3 sequence (DNA): TGTGCCAGCAGTTGGGACAGGCGTCCCTACGAGCAGTACTTC. This encodes CASSWDRRPYEQYF.

The V gene is TRBV7-9, the J gene TRBJ2-1; D not certain. Germline lookup yields CDR1 SEHNR and CDR2 FQNEAQ (reference sequence). The length of the CDR3 is 13 residues. The V end was cut by 1 base, the J end by 6 bases, with 7 bases between. The CDR3 DNA reads TGTGCCAGCAGCTTAGTTTCGAGCAATGAGCAGTTCTTC. As protein: CASSLVSSNEQFF. Full variable domain (outside the CDR3, taken from reference TRBV7-9 and TRBJ2-1): DTGVSQNPRHKITKRGQNVTFRCDPISEHNRLYWYRQTLGQGPEFLTYFQNEAQLEKSRLLSDRFSAERPKGSFSTLEIQRTEQGDSAMYLCASSLVSSNEQFFGPGTRLTVL.

The CDR3 coding sequence is TGTGCCAGTAGTATTCTGGCCACCGGGGAGCTGTTTTTT. Translating gives CASSILATGELFF. The chain uses TRBV19 and TRBJ2-2; unclear D gene. Germline lookup yields CDR1 LNHDA and CDR2 SQIVND (reference sequence). This CDR3 comprises 13 residues. V was clipped by 3 bases and J by 4 bases, with 6 bases between them.

The CDR3 here is CASSDGQGALSGNEQFF. CDR3 nucleotides: TGTGCCAGCAGCGACGGACAGGGGGCGCTTAGTGGCAATGAGCAGTTCTTC. The gene calls are TRBV5-4 and TRBJ2-1, with 11 bases that match TRBD1. Germline V gene data show CDR1 as SGHNT and CDR2 as YYREEE (reference sequence). The CDR3 loop spans 17 amino acids. Unmatched junction bases numbered 12, after V lost 4 bases and J lost 6 bases.

The V gene is TRBV5-6, the J gene TRBJ1-1, with D maybe TRBD1 (5 bases). CDR1 and CDR2 (germline): SGHDT, YYEEEE. The CDR3 loop spans 13 amino acids. V dropped 4 bases and J dropped 5 bases, with 12 bases sitting between them. For the CDR3, the DNA is TGTGCCAGCAGCCCAACAGGACGGACTGAAGCTTTCTTT. Protein: CASSPTGRTEAFF.

The chain joins TRBV4-1 to TRBJ2-1; 12 nucleotides align to TRBD2. This CDR3 is 19 amino acids long. Germline V gene data show CDR1 as MGHRA and CDR2 as YSYEKL. Germline trimming cut 3 bases from V and 3 bases from J; bases unmatched to any gene: 12. Here the CDR3 DNA reads TGCGCCAGCAGCCAGACCACCGGGACTAGCGGGTTTAACTACAATGAGCAGTTCTTC. This translates into CASSQTTGTSGFNYNEQFF.

This chain uses TRBV27 with TRBJ1-3; D is perhaps TRBD1 (6 bases). This CDR3 has 16 amino acids. Germline V gene sequence: CDR1 MNHEY, CDR2 SMNVEV (reference sequence). With 5 bases removed from V and 4 bases from J, the gap between germline ends came to 18 bases. The DNA of the CDR3 is TGTGCCAGCAGTATCAATCAGGGGACGCTGGGAAACACCATATATTTT. Translated, it gives CASSINQGTLGNTIYF.

The J gene is TRBJ1-2, the V gene TRBV6-5; 7 bases map to TRBD1. Per the germline V gene, CDR1 is MNHEY and CDR2 is SVGAGI. The CDR3 spans 15 residues. J lost 5 bases, V lost 5 bases, and 11 bases had no gene match. The CDR3 is CASSRGTADNYGYTF. The DNA for the CDR3 is TGTGCCAGCAGTCGCGGGACAGCTGATAATTATGGCTACACCTTC.

This clone came up once. The rearrangement links TRBV5-1 to TRBJ1-4; 7 positions agree with TRBD1. The CDR3 runs to 16 residues. The V gene end was trimmed by 2 bases and the J gene end by 2 bases; junction bases not matched to a gene: 6. The germline CDR1 and CDR2 sequences are SGHRS and YFSETQ. CDR3 in amino acids: CASSLARGSTNEKLFF. Written as DNA, the CDR3 is TGCGCCAGCAGCTTAGCCAGGGGGAGTACTAATGAAAAACTGTTTTTT.

The chain links TRBV7-9 to TRBJ2-3; tentatively, D is TRBD2 (6 bases). The germline V gene encodes CDR1 SEHNR and CDR2 FQNEAQ (reference sequence). The ends were cut back, 5 bases at V and 0 bases at J, with 12 bases in the middle. CDR3 length: 15 amino acids. The CDR3 coding sequence is TGTGCCAGCAGCCTACGTCGGGGGAGCACAGATACGCAGTATTTT. It specifies CASSLRRGSTDTQYF.

The rearrangement joins TRBV9 to TRBJ2-3; D is unresolved. Per germline, CDR1 SGDLS and CDR2 YYNGEE. There are 14 residues in the CDR3. V lost 0 bases and J 2 bases, leaving 7 bases between the germline ends. The CDR3 nucleotides read TGTGCCAGCAGCGTAGTGCAGTCCACAGATACGCAGTATTTT. The encoded protein is CASSVVQSTDTQYF.

Worth noting for this clone: At one end the junction does not follow the germline gene, possibly because of a read error. This chain joins TRBV7-9 and TRBJ2-3; 7 bases align to TRBD2. Germline CDR1 is SEHNR and CDR2 is FQNEAQ (reference sequence). CDR3 size: 16 residues. CDR3 sequence reads: CSSSALLAMITDTQYF. DNA for the CDR3: TGTTCCAGCAGCGCCCTACTAGCGATGATCACAGATACGCAGTATTTT.

This chain uses TRBV6-5 with TRBJ1-4; TRBD1 aligns across 12 bases. The CDR3 runs 15 residues. The germline V gene has CDR1 MNHEY and CDR2 SVGAGI. V shed 4 bases, J shed 8 bases, and the junction held 5 bases outside the gene matches. The CDR3 protein is CASSSAGTGGEKLFF. In DNA form, the CDR3 reads TGTGCCAGCAGTTCTGCTGGGACAGGGGGCGAAAAACTGTTTTTT.

The chain combines TRBV5-1 with TRBJ2-5; a possible D gene is TRBD2 (5 bases). Germline lookup yields CDR1 SGHRS and CDR2 YFSETQ. CDR3 length: 14 amino acids. The ends were cut back, 2 bases at V and 5 bases at J, with 13 bases in the middle. CDR3 in amino acids: CASSFGSPGETQYF. CDR3 nucleotides: TGCGCCAGCAGCTTTGGGTCCCCGGGGGAGACCCAGTACTTC.

This clone was picked up one time. CDR3 DNA: TGTGCCAGCAGTCAGGGACTAGCCACTATGCAGTATTTT. Amino acids: CASSQGLATMQYF. The chain uses TRBV6-1 and TRBJ2-3; TRBD2 matches at 9 bases. Looked up from germline, CDR1 is MNHNS and CDR2 is SASEGT. The CDR3 covers 13 residues. Trimming at V came to 5 bases and at J to 11 bases, leaving 8 bases not matched to a gene.

This clone was picked up one time. The chain carries TRBV13 and TRBJ1-4; no firm D call. This CDR3 is built from 13 residues. The V and J ends lost 5 bases and 2 bases respectively, with 6 bases between them. The germline CDR1 and CDR2 sequences are PRHDT and FYEKMQ (reference sequence). This CDR3 reads CASSGQTNEKLFF. The CDR3 DNA sequence: TGTGCCAGCAGCGGGCAGACTAATGAAAAACTGTTTTTT.

The chain recombines TRBV5-6 with TRBJ2-7; 7 bases map to TRBD2. V trimming: 3 bases; J trimming: 3 bases; junction bases outside the gene matches: 0. Germline lookup yields CDR1 SGHDT and CDR2 YYEEEE. This CDR3 comprises 12 residues. In DNA, the CDR3 is TGTGCCAGCAGCTGGGGGGGCTACGAGCAGTACTTC. Translating gives CASSWGGYEQYF.

V gene TRBV10-3 combines with J gene TRBJ2-5; perhaps TRBD1 as D (5 bases). The J call may be mistaken, given a closer DNA end match to TRBJ2-7. The CDR3 has 13 amino acids. Germline V gives CDR1 ENHRY, CDR2 SYGVKD. The CDR3 loop reads CAIGARNSYEQYF. In DNA, the CDR3 is TGTGCCATCGGGGCGCGCAACTCCTACGAGCAGTACTTC.